Shown below are 8 T cell receptor beta chains from a single sample sequenced in a study of cytomegalovirus exposure and HLA in healthy donors. The data were produced by immunoSEQ multiplex PCR, yet TCRdb's version contains in-frame clones alone and is incomplete. The sample yields about 160,000 clones, 85% to 90% seen once. The sample consisted of PBMCs. The receptors shown here come from a woman aged 18-29 years in good health and CMV-seropositive.

This chain links TRBV4-1 with TRBJ2-7; 8 positions match TRBD2. The CDR3 is made up of 18 amino acids. The J segment lost 0 bases and the V segment lost 1 base, leaving 11 bases of the junction unmatched. Germline-derived CDR1 and CDR2 are MGHRA and YSYEKL. The CDR3 spells CASSQVPSGGPSSYEQYF. The CDR3 region has the DNA TGCGCCAGCAGCCAAGTTCCCAGCGGGGGACCAAGCTCCTACGAGCAGTACTTC.

This chain connects TRBV4-3 to TRBJ2-3; the D is unclear. The length of the CDR3 is 17 residues. Germline assignment: CDR1 LGHNA and CDR2 YSLEER. With 1 base removed from V and 2 bases from J, the gap between germline ends came to 16 bases. The CDR3 DNA reads as TGCGCCAGCAGCCAAGTATATAGTATGCTTTACACAGATACGCAGTATTTT. Translating it yields CASSQVYSMLYTDTQYF.

This rearrangement joins TRBV30 to TRBJ2-2; 12 nucleotides match TRBD2. J lost 5 bases, V lost 5 bases, and 0 bases had no gene match. Per germline, CDR1 GTSNPN and CDR2 SVGIG (reference sequence). This CDR3 has 13 residues. The CDR3: CAWGLAGTGELFF. The CDR3 nucleotides are TGTGCCTGGGGACTAGCGGGAACCGGGGAGCTGTTTTTT.

The chain combines TRBV12-5 with TRBJ1-2; D is undetermined. The CDR3 is 12 amino acids. V was shortened by 6 bases and J by 5 bases, with 10 bases between the two germline ends. Germline CDR1 reads LGHNT; CDR2 reads FRNRAP. The CDR3 reads CASGIELYGYTF. Here the CDR3 DNA reads TGTGCTAGTGGAATTGAGCTGTATGGCTACACCTTC.

This chain uses TRBV9 with TRBJ2-1, with D perhaps matching TRBD2 (6 bases). CDR3 length: 19 amino acids. V lost 1 base and J 5 bases, leaving 25 bases between the germline ends. The germline CDR1 and CDR2 sequences are SGDLS and YYNGEE. The CDR3 protein is CASSVSWREASPRHNEQFF. The CDR3 DNA sequence: TGTGCCAGCAGCGTATCATGGCGGGAAGCGAGTCCGCGACACAATGAGCAGTTCTTC.

The gene calls are TRBV4-1 and TRBJ2-5; 10 bases agree with TRBD2. The V segment lost 0 bases and the J segment 1 base; nucleotides outside the gene matches: 2. From germline, CDR1 is MGHRA and CDR2 YSYEKL. This CDR3 region has 16 residues. CDR3 sequence: CASSQDLAGAQETQYF. CDR3 in DNA: TGCGCCAGCAGCCAAGACCTAGCGGGAGCCCAAGAGACCCAGTACTTC.

The gene calls are TRBV30 and TRBJ2-2; D uncertain. From germline, CDR1 is GTSNPN and CDR2 SVGIG (reference sequence). The CDR3 has 11 amino acids. Trimming took 3 bases from V and 5 from J, leaving 4 bases between them. Here the CDR3 reads CAWSGTGELFF. The CDR3 bases are TGTGCCTGGAGCGGTACCGGGGAGCTGTTTTTT.

The rearrangement joins TRBV18 to TRBJ2-3, with 11 bases identical to TRBD1. The CDR3 is made up of 17 amino acids. Germline loops: CDR1 KGHSH, CDR2 LQKENI. Losses at the gene ends were 3 bases for V and 3 bases for J; bases not matched to a gene: 8. The DNA for the CDR3 is TGTGCCAGCTCACCTACACATGGGACAGGGGGAACAGATACGCAGTATTTT. Its protein is CASSPTHGTGGTDTQYF. Full variable domain (outside the CDR3, taken from reference TRBV18 and TRBJ2-3): NAGVMQNPRHLVRRRGQEARLRCSPMKGHSHVYWYRQLPEEGLKFMVYLQKENIIDESGMPKERFSAEFPKEGPSILRIQQVVRGDSAAYFCASSPTHGTGGTDTQYFGPGTRLTVL.